A single sample gave rise to the 19 T cell receptor beta chains below, sequenced in a study of identical twins. MiXCR, run by TCRdb on the 5' RACE reads, gives a single entry per CDR3 protein. The table records around 280,000 distinct CDR3 sequences, roughly 8.6% of them present only once. The same sample was also used in a study of yellow fever vaccine responses in identical twins.

Sample: memory (CD45RO+) T cells sorted from blood. The source is a woman aged 18-29 years in good health.

This clonotype occurred a few times. The CDR3 nucleotides are TGTGCCAGCAGTGAACATCGGGCTAGCGGGAGTGGAGAGACCCAGTACTTC. It encodes CASSEHRASGSGETQYF. This chain connects TRBV2 to TRBJ2-5, with 10 bases matching TRBD2. Germline CDR1 is SNHLY and CDR2 is FYNNEI. Germline trimming cut 2 bases from V and 4 bases from J; bases unmatched to any gene: 10. This CDR3 spans 17 amino acids.

This clonotype was seen a few times. The chain employs TRBV29-1 and TRBJ1-1; D gene uncertain. The CDR3 length is 15 residues. V lost 0 bases to trimming and J lost 4 bases, with 15 bases between them. Germline V gene sequence: CDR1 SQVTM, CDR2 ANQGSEA. The CDR3 is CSVEDELPGSTEAFF. CDR3 nucleotides: TGCAGCGTTGAAGATGAGCTCCCGGGGAGCACTGAAGCTTTCTTT.

The CDR3 DNA is TGCGCCAGCAGCTCGTCTGGGACATCTGACTCCTACGAGCAGTACTTC. This gives the protein CASSSSGTSDSYEQYF. This chain joins TRBV5-1 and TRBJ2-7; D possibly corresponds to TRBD1 (6 bases). This CDR3 comprises 16 residues. V lost 3 bases, J lost 0 bases, and 16 bases lay in between. Germline V gene lookup returns CDR1 SGHRS and CDR2 YFSETQ. Full variable domain (missing parts from reference TRBV5-1 and TRBJ2-7): KAGVTQTPRYLIKTRGQQVTLSCSPISGHRSVSWYQQTPGQGLQFLFEYFSETQRNKGNFPGRFSGRQFSNSRSEMNVSTLELGDSALYLCASSSSGTSDSYEQYFGPGTRLTVT.

This chain uses TRBV7-2 with TRBJ2-5; a weak D match, TRBD2 (6 bases). The CDR3 extends over 13 amino acids. Trimming took 7 bases from V and 2 from J, leaving 11 bases between them. Germline-derived CDR1 and CDR2 are SGHTA and FQGNSA. CDR3 sequence (DNA): TGTGCCAGCAAGGACTACATACAAGAGACCCAGTACTTC. As protein: CASKDYIQETQYF.

A few counts support this clonotype. CDR3 DNA sequence: TGTGCCAGCTCACCATACGGGGCCTTCGGGGCCAACGTCCTGACTTTC. As protein: CASSPYGAFGANVLTF. The chain joins TRBV18 to TRBJ2-6; D possibly uses TRBD1 or TRBD2 (5 bases each). The CDR3 is made up of 16 amino acids. Looked up from germline, CDR1 is KGHSH and CDR2 is LQKENI. Trimming took 2 bases from V and 4 from J, leaving 12 bases between them.

In its sample, this clonotype was seen a few times. V is TRBV4-2 and J is TRBJ2-1; the D gene is possibly TRBD1 (6 bases). The CDR3 is 15 residues long. From germline, CDR1 is LGHNA and CDR2 YNFKEQ. The V end lost 0 bases, the J end lost 5 bases, and 11 bases lay between the germline ends. CDR3 bases: TGTGCCAGCAGCCAAGATGTGGACAGAAACAATGAGCAGTTCTTC. Translation gives CASSQDVDRNNEQFF.

This clonotype was picked up a small number of times. The chain combines TRBV7-2 with TRBJ2-1; possible D gene TRBD2, 5 bases. The germline V gene has CDR1 SGHTA and CDR2 FQGNSA. The ends were cut back, 0 bases at V and 10 bases at J, with 10 bases in the middle. This CDR3 has 13 residues. CDR3 amino acids: CASSLAKDYEQFF. CDR3 coding DNA: TGTGCCAGCAGCTTAGCCAAAGACTACGAGCAGTTCTTC.

The V call is TRBV5-1, the J call TRBJ2-7, with 7 bases identical to TRBD1. This CDR3 contains 15 residues. J gave up 1 base and V 5 bases, and 9 bases lay outside the gene matches. Germline CDR1 reads SGHRS; CDR2 reads YFSETQ. The CDR3 coding sequence is TGCGCCAGCAGACCTACAGGGGCCCCTTCCTACGAGCAGTACGTC. It is translated as CASRPTGAPSYEQYV.

The rearrangement uses TRBV4-1 and TRBJ2-2; a possible D gene is TRBD1 (6 bases). The V gene's germline CDR1 is MGHRA and CDR2 YSYEKL. The germline V and J ends were trimmed by 3 bases and 6 bases, with 11 bases remaining between them. The CDR3 is made up of 14 amino acids. The CDR3, as DNA: TGCGCCAGCAGCCACCCAGGGGTTGCCGGGGAGCTGTTTTTT. Translated: CASSHPGVAGELFF.

The sample holds a few counts of this clonotype. V gene TRBV15 combines with J gene TRBJ2-7, with D possibly called TRBD1 or TRBD2 (5 bases each). V was cut by 5 bases and J by 7 bases, with 18 bases left in between. Germline V gives CDR1 LNHNV, CDR2 YYDKDF (reference sequence). This CDR3 comprises 14 residues. The CDR3 protein is CATSLTPGTGEQYF. The CDR3, as DNA: TGTGCCACCAGCCTGACCCCGGGGACCGGGGAGCAGTACTTC.

This clonotype was counted only a few times. This chain connects TRBV15 to TRBJ2-3; D unclear. Germline V gene data show CDR1 as LNHNV and CDR2 as YYDKDF (reference sequence). CDR3 size: 13 residues. Trimming stripped 2 bases from V and 3 bases from J, with 6 bases between. The CDR3 DNA follows: TGTGCCACCAGCAGACCCTCTACAGATACGCAGTATTTT. This sequence encodes CATSRPSTDTQYF. Full variable domain (rest looked up from reference TRBV15 and TRBJ2-3): DAMVIQNPRYQVTQFGKPVTLSCSQTLNHNVMYWYQQKSSQAPKLLFHYYDKDFNNEADTPDNFQSRRPNTSFCFLDIRSPGLGDTAMYLCATSRPSTDTQYFGPGTRLTVL.

This clonotype was detected only a few times. This chain links TRBV6-5 with TRBJ1-5, with 8 bases fitting TRBD1. The length of the CDR3 is 15 residues. Trimming cost V 4 bases and J 5 bases; bases outside gene matches: 7. The germline CDR1 and CDR2 sequences are MNHEY and SVGAGI. CDR3 in DNA: TGTGCCAGCAGTTCGGGCGGACAGGGCCATCAGCCCCAGCATTTT. It yields the protein CASSSGGQGHQPQHF.

This clonotype came up many times. This rearrangement joins TRBV7-2 to TRBJ2-7, with D perhaps TRBD1 or TRBD2 (5 bases each). There are 15 residues in the CDR3. Germline V lookup: CDR1 SGHTA, CDR2 FQGNSA. V lost 0 bases, J lost 0 bases, and 9 bases lay in between. The CDR3 region is CASSLAGAGSYEQYF. The CDR3 DNA reads TGTGCCAGCAGCTTAGCCGGGGCCGGCTCCTACGAGCAGTACTTC.

This clonotype was seen only a few times. The V call is TRBV6-5, the J call TRBJ1-2; 8 bases are shared with TRBD1. There are 14 residues in the CDR3. Germline V gives CDR1 MNHEY, CDR2 SVGAGI. V shed 2 bases and J 7 bases; nucleotides not matched to a gene: 6. CDR3: CASSYMGQEGGYTF. The CDR3 region has the DNA TGTGCCAGCAGTTACATGGGACAGGAAGGTGGCTACACCTTC.

This clonotype was found many times. V and J are TRBV18 and TRBJ2-3, with a weak D call TRBD2 (6 bases). V was pared by 0 bases and J by 5 bases, with 15 bases between. CDR1 KGHSH and CDR2 LQKENI come from the germline V gene. This CDR3 comprises 16 residues. This CDR3 is CASSPPGLASVDTQYF. The CDR3 DNA sequence: TGTGCCAGCTCACCACCCGGTCTAGCGTCCGTAGATACGCAGTATTTT.

J is TRBJ1-3 and V is TRBV20-1; D gene uncertain. Trimming shortened V by 6 bases and J by 0 bases, and 24 bases separated the two germline ends. Germline assignment: CDR1 DFQATT and CDR2 SNEGSKA (reference sequence). The CDR3 runs 18 residues. CDR3 in DNA: TGCAGTGCCAGGAAGGGATTTGACCTCAAAAGCTCTGGAAACACCATATATTTT. Protein product: CSARKGFDLKSSGNTIYF.

Concerning this clonotype: Possible read error: a much larger clone is one base away. The J gene is TRBJ2-1, the V gene TRBV6-5; 7 bases align to TRBD2. There are 15 residues in the CDR3. The junction had 13 bases not matched to a gene; V was cut back by 6 bases and J by 8 bases. From germline, CDR1 is MNHEY and CDR2 SVGAGI. CDR3: CASRYPLPGGDEQFF. DNA of the CDR3: TGTGCCAGCAGGTATCCACTGCCGGGGGGAGATGAGCAGTTCTTC.

V is TRBV20-1 and J is TRBJ2-7, with TRBD1 matching 8 bases. J was trimmed by 7 bases and V by 0 bases; bases with no gene match: 17. From germline, CDR1 is DFQATT and CDR2 SNEGSKA (reference sequence). The CDR3 covers 17 residues. The CDR3, as DNA: TGCAGTGCTAGAGAGGCCGGGACAGGTTCCCTCCGATGGGAGCAGTACTTC. Residues: CSAREAGTGSLRWEQYF.

The table lists this clonotype with many counts. J is TRBJ2-1 and V is TRBV5-1; 9 positions agree with TRBD1. Per the germline V gene, CDR1 is SGHRS and CDR2 is YFSETQ. The CDR3 runs 15 residues. V was pared by 7 bases and J by 0 bases, with 5 bases of the junction left unmatched. CDR3 loop: CASYETGGSYNEQFF. For the CDR3, the DNA is TGCGCCAGCTACGAGACAGGGGGCTCCTACAATGAGCAGTTCTTC. Full variable domain (missing parts from reference TRBV5-1 and TRBJ2-1): KAGVTQTPRYLIKTRGQQVTLSCSPISGHRSVSWYQQTPGQGLQFLFEYFSETQRNKGNFPGRFSGRQFSNSRSEMNVSTLELGDSALYLCASYETGGSYNEQFFGPGTRLTVL.